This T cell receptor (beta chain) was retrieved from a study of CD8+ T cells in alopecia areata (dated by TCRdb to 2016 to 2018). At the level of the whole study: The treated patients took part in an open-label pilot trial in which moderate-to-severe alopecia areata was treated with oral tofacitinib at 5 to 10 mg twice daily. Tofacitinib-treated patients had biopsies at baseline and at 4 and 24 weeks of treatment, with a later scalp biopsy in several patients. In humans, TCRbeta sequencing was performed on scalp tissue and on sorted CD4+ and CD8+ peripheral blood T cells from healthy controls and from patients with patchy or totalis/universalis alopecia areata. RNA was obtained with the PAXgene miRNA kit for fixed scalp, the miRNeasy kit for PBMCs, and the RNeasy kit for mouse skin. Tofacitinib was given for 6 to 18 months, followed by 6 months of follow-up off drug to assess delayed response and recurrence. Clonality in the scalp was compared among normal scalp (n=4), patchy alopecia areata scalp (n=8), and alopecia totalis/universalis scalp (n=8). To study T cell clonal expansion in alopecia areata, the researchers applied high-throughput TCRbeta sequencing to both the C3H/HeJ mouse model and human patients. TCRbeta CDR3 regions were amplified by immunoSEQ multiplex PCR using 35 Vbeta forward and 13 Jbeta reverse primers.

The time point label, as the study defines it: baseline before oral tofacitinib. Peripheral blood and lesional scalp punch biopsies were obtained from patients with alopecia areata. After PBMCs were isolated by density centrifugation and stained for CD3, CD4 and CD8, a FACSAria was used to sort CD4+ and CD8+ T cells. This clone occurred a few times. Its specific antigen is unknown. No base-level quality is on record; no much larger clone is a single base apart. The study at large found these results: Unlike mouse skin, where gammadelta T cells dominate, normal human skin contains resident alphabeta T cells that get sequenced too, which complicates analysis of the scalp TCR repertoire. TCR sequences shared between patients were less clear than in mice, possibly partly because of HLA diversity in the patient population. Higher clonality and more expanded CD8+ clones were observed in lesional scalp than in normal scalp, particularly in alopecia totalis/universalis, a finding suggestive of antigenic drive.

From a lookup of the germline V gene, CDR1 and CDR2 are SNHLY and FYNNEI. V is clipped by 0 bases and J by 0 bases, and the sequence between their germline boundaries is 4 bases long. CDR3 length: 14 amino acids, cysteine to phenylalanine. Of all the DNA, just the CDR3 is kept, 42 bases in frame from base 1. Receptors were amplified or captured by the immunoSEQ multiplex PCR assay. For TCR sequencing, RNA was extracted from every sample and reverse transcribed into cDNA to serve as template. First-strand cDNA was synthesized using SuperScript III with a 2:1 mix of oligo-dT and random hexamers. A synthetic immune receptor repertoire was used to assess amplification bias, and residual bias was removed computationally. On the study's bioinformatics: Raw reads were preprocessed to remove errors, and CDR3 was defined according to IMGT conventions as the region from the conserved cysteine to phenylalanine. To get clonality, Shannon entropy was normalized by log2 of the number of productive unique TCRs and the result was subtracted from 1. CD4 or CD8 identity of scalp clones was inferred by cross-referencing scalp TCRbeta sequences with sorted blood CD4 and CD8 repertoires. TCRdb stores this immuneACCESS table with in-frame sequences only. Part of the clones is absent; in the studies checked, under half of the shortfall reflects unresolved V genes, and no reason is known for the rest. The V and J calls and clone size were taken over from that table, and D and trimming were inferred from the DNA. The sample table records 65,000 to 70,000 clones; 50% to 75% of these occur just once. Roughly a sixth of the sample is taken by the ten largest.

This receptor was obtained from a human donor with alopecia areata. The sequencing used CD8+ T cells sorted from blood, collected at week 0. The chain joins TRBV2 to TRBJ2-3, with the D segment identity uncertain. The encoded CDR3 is CASSEAFSTDTQYF. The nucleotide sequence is TGTGCCAGCAGTGAAGCGTTCAGCACAGATACGCAGTATTTT.